The next 28 T cell receptor beta chains were all read from a single sample in a study of T cell repertoires in cytomegalovirus infection. TCRdb redid the calling of the reads with MiXCR, one entry per CDR3 protein. The sample lists a few hundred thousand distinct CDR3 sequences, just under 35% seen once, with 13% in the top ten. No antigen has been identified for these receptors. This specimen consisted of cultured PBMCs, obtained from culture after CMV antigen stimulation. These receptors all stem from a human donor in good health (CMV status not recorded). Some clones in this sample may be carry-over from other donors' samples.

This clonotype has at least ten counts. The V and J genes are TRBV5-1 and TRBJ1-1; D might be TRBD1 (6 bases). This CDR3 contains 14 residues. Germline CDR1 SGHRS, CDR2 YFSETQ. V lost 1 base, J lost 4 bases, and 11 bases lay in between. In DNA, the CDR3 is TGCGCCAGCAGCTTGATGGGGGCAAGCACTGAAGCTTTCTTT. This encodes CASSLMGASTEAFF. The entire variable domain, with the rest obtained from reference TRBV5-1 and TRBJ1-1, is as follows: KAGVTQTPRYLIKTRGQQVTLSCSPISGHRSVSWYQQTPGQGLQFLFEYFSETQRNKGNFPGRFSGRQFSNSRSEMNVSTLELGDSALYLCASSLMGASTEAFFGQGTRLTVV.

This clonotype was detected only a few times. The genes are TRBV6-2 or TRBV6-3 and TRBJ2-7, with TRBD2 identical over 7 bases. This CDR3 contains 18 residues. Germline loops: CDR1 MNHEY, CDR2 SVGEGT. V dropped 0 bases and J dropped 0; count of bases not matched to a gene: 11. The DNA of the CDR3 is TGTGCCAGCAGTTACTCAGCGCAAGCGGGACCAAGCTCCTACGAGCAGTACGTC. Its protein product is CASSYSAQAGPSSYEQYV.

V is TRBV6-2 or TRBV6-3 and J is TRBJ2-3; D tentatively reads TRBD1 or TRBD2 (5 bases each). In germline, CDR1 is MNHEY, CDR2 SVGEGT. The CDR3 covers 16 residues. The germline V and J ends were trimmed by 2 bases and 3 bases, with 15 bases remaining between them. The CDR3 nucleotides read TGTGCCAGCAGTTACGACAGCGGCAGCGGTACAGATACGCAGTATTTT. This codes for CASSYDSGSGTDTQYF.

The V call is TRBV19, the J call TRBJ2-4, with D maybe TRBD2 (5 bases). V shed 10 bases and J shed 4 bases, with 14 bases lying between them. The V gene's germline CDR1 is LNHDA and CDR2 SQIVND (reference sequence). This CDR3 region has 13 residues. CDR3 sequence reads: CATAEREKNIQYF. CDR3 DNA sequence: TGTGCCACCGCTGAAAGGGAGAAAAACATTCAGTACTTC. Based on the CDR3 plus reference TRBV19 and TRBJ2-4, the full variable domain is DGGITQSPKYLFRKEGQNVTLSCEQNLNHDAMYWYRQDPGQGLRLIYYSQIVNDFQKGDIAEGYSVSREKKESFPLTVTSAQKNPTAFYLCATAEREKNIQYFGAGTRLSVL.

This clonotype came up a few times. This chain joins TRBV7-8 and TRBJ2-2, with D maybe TRBD1 (6 bases). Germline assignment: CDR1 SGHVS and CDR2 FQNEAQ. This CDR3 region has 13 residues. With 6 bases removed from V and 4 bases from J, the gap between germline ends came to 9 bases. The CDR3 loop is CASRAGVTGELFF. CDR3 bases: TGTGCCAGCAGGGCAGGGGTCACCGGGGAGCTGTTTTTT.

This clonotype occurred many times. The chain couples TRBV7-8 to TRBJ2-1, with D hard to call. The CDR3 totals 15 residues. CDR1 and CDR2 from the germline V gene are SGHVS and FQNEAQ. The V gene lost 0 bases and the J gene lost 7 bases, with 13 bases spanning the gap. In DNA form, the CDR3 reads TGTGCCAGCAGCTTAGCCCGGGTCTCCTCAAATGAGCAGTTCTTC. As protein: CASSLARVSSNEQFF. The variable domain in full, with the rest retrieved from reference TRBV7-8 and TRBJ2-1, is GAGVSQSPRYKVAKRGQDVALRCDPISGHVSLFWYQQALGQGPEFLTYFQNEAQLDKSGLPSDRFFAERPEGSVSTLKIQRTQQEDSAVYLCASSLARVSSNEQFFGPGTRLTVL.

The chain joins TRBV7-9 to TRBJ1-5; D may be TRBD1 (5 bases). CDR1 and CDR2 from the germline V gene are SEHNR and FQNEAQ (reference sequence). The CDR3 covers 12 residues. V was shortened by 6 bases and J by 5 bases, with 8 bases between the two germline ends. CDR3 sequence reads: CASRLQDQPQHF. In DNA form, the CDR3 reads TGTGCCAGCAGATTACAGGATCAGCCCCAGCATTTT. The full variable domain, with the rest looked up from reference TRBV7-9 and TRBJ1-5, is DTGVSQNPRHKITKRGQNVTFRCDPISEHNRLYWYRQTLGQGPEFLTYFQNEAQLEKSRLLSDRFSAERPKGSFSTLEIQRTEQGDSAMYLCASRLQDQPQHFGDGTRLSIL.

This clonotype showed up just a few times. This chain uses TRBV10-3 with TRBJ1-1; D is undetermined. Trimming shortened V by 6 bases and J by 1 base, and 21 bases separated the two germline ends. The CDR3 length is 17 residues. Looked up from germline, CDR1 is ENHRY and CDR2 is SYGVKD. The CDR3 is CAISPRADFVENTEAFF. CDR3 sequence (DNA): TGTGCCATCAGCCCGAGGGCAGACTTTGTGGAGAACACTGAAGCTTTCTTT.

The rearrangement links TRBV20-1 to TRBJ1-1; D is unresolved. Trimming removed 6 bases at V and 0 bases at J, with 11 bases between. Germline CDR1 and CDR2: DFQATT and SNEGSKA (reference sequence). The CDR3 totals 13 residues. CDR3 in DNA: TGCAGTGCGAATAAGGCCTTGAACACTGAAGCTTTCTTT. Translated, it gives CSANKALNTEAFF.

V and J are TRBV12-5 and TRBJ2-2; 9 bases map to TRBD2. The germline V gene encodes CDR1 LGHNT and CDR2 FRNRAP. The trim removed 5 bases at V and 0 bases at J, leaving 10 bases unmatched. The CDR3 contains 18 residues. The CDR3 DNA is TGTGCTAGTGGTCTAAGCCTGCTAGCGGGGACGAACACCGGGGAGCTGTTTTTT. This codes for CASGLSLLAGTNTGELFF.

A few counts support this clonotype. CDR3 in amino acids: CASSLGQTVPNEKLFF. The CDR3 DNA reads as TGCGCCAGCAGCCTGGGACAGACAGTCCCTAATGAAAAACTGTTTTTT. This sequence joins TRBV4-1 and TRBJ1-4; 7 positions agree with TRBD1. Germline V gives CDR1 MGHRA, CDR2 YSYEKL. J was trimmed by 3 bases and V by 4 bases; bases with no gene match: 8. CDR3 size: 16 residues.

This clonotype came up a few times. V and J are TRBV7-9 and TRBJ2-3; D is possibly TRBD2 (5 bases). V lost 4 bases and J 7 bases, leaving 12 bases between the germline ends. The CDR3 is made up of 13 amino acids. Germline CDR1 and CDR2: SEHNR and FQNEAQ (reference sequence). This chain's CDR3 is CASSSMTTYTQYF. The CDR3 DNA is TGTGCCAGCAGCTCCATGACTACCTATACGCAGTATTTT.

The rearrangement uses TRBV4-3 and TRBJ1-2; D gene unclear. V shed 0 bases and J shed 5 bases, with 16 bases lying between them. There are 16 residues in the CDR3. Germline-derived CDR1 and CDR2 are LGHNA and YSLEER. The CDR3 here is CASSQDLGGSGYGYTF. The DNA of the CDR3 is TGCGCCAGCAGCCAAGATCTGGGAGGGAGTGGTTATGGCTACACCTTC.

This clonotype was detected a few times. The chain joins TRBV20-1 to TRBJ2-7; 7 bases fit TRBD1. This CDR3 spans 17 amino acids. From germline, CDR1 is DFQATT and CDR2 SNEGSKA (reference sequence). The J segment lost 4 bases and the V segment lost 1 base, leaving 16 bases of the junction unmatched. The CDR3 is CSARGRRERQGIYEQYF. The CDR3 DNA reads as TGCAGTGCTAGAGGACGAAGGGAAAGACAGGGAATATACGAGCAGTACTTC.

V and J are TRBV20-1 and TRBJ2-5, with D possibly TRBD2 on 6 matching bases. The germline V and J ends were trimmed by 6 bases and 1 base, with 12 bases remaining between them. CDR3 length: 13 amino acids. From germline, CDR1 is DFQATT and CDR2 SNEGSKA (reference sequence). CDR3 in DNA: TGCAGTGCCCACCGGGACTCCCAAGAGACCCAGTACTTC. Translated: CSAHRDSQETQYF.

This clonotype was counted between two and nine times. The V call is TRBV7-2, the J call TRBJ1-2, with D hard to call. This CDR3 spans 13 amino acids. Per germline, CDR1 SGHTA and CDR2 FQGNSA. Trimming cost V 4 bases and J 2 bases, with 8 bases left between them. The DNA of the CDR3 is TGTGCCAGCAGCTCCGACTGGAACTATGGCTACACCTTC. This sequence encodes CASSSDWNYGYTF.

This clonotype occurred a few times. The V and J genes are TRBV6-5 and TRBJ2-7; D perhaps matches TRBD1 (6 bases). This CDR3 spans 13 amino acids. CDR1 is MNHEY, CDR2 SVGAGI, per germline. Deletions cut 7 bases from V and 0 bases from J, with 10 bases between. The CDR3 region is CASKRDNSYEQYF. For the CDR3, the DNA is TGTGCCAGCAAACGGGACAACTCCTACGAGCAGTACTTC.

V is TRBV5-1 and J is TRBJ2-1; 9 bases align to TRBD2. The germline V gene has CDR1 SGHRS and CDR2 YFSETQ. The CDR3 covers 18 residues. V gave up 3 bases and J gave up 4 bases; unmatched junction bases: 14. Here the CDR3 DNA reads TGCGCCAGCAGCTCTTTGATAGCGGGAGTTTCTTCTTACAATGAGCAGTTCTTC. It specifies CASSSLIAGVSSYNEQFF.

The V and J genes are TRBV28 and TRBJ2-2; no clear D. The CDR3 runs 13 residues. The V gene's germline CDR1 is MDHEN and CDR2 SYDVKM. V was shortened by 6 bases and J by 4 bases, with 9 bases between the two germline ends. CDR3 sequence (DNA): TGTGCCAGCAGGGAACCAGGCACCGGGGAGCTGTTTTTT. It yields the protein CASREPGTGELFF.

The chain couples TRBV12-3 or TRBV12-4 to TRBJ1-1; 9 positions match TRBD1. The CDR3 has 16 residues. V trimming: 2 bases; J trimming: 2 bases; junction bases outside the gene matches: 6. This chain's CDR3 is CASSLPGTGGNTEAFF. CDR3 DNA: TGTGCCAGCAGTTTACCCGGAACAGGGGGCAACACTGAAGCTTTCTTT.

The J gene is TRBJ2-1, the V gene TRBV11-3; 9 bases fit TRBD2. Germline V gene lookup returns CDR1 SGHNT and CDR2 YENEEA. The CDR3 is 14 amino acids. The ends lost 8 bases at V and 4 bases at J; junction bases unmatched: 6. CDR3 loop: CASALAGGYNEQFF. As DNA, the CDR3 is TGTGCCAGCGCCCTCGCGGGAGGGTACAATGAGCAGTTCTTC.

The CDR3 coding sequence is TGTGCCAGCAGTACCCCCCTGTGGAGTATCAATCAGCCCCAGCATTTT. As protein: CASSTPLWSINQPQHF. V and J are TRBV6-2 or TRBV6-3 and TRBJ1-5; no definite D call. The V end lost 5 bases, the J end lost 3 bases, and 17 bases lay between the germline ends. Germline assignment: CDR1 MNHEY and CDR2 SVGEGT. The CDR3 contains 16 residues.

With regard to this clonotype: A much larger clone is a single base away; this may be a read error. J is TRBJ1-1 and V is TRBV5-6; maybe TRBD1 (5 bases). Trimming stripped 3 bases from V and 4 bases from J, with 7 bases between. The length of the CDR3 is 12 residues. Looked up from germline, CDR1 is SGHDT and CDR2 is YYEEEE. The CDR3 sequence: CASSWGSTEAFF. CDR3 in DNA: TGTGCCAGCAGCTGGGGGAGCACTGAAGCTTTCTTT.

The CDR3 DNA reads as TGTGCCAGCAGCTCCCCGTGGTCTGGAAACACCATATATTTT. Amino acid sequence: CASSSPWSGNTIYF. The J gene is TRBJ1-3, the V gene TRBV7-9; no clear D gene. V lost 4 bases, J lost 1 base, and 8 bases lay in between. CDR1 SEHNR and CDR2 FQNEAQ come from the germline V gene (reference sequence). The CDR3 totals 14 residues.

This chain connects TRBV7-2 to TRBJ1-5; no firm D call. There are 12 residues in the CDR3. Germline CDR1 is SGHTA and CDR2 is FQGNSA. V lost 5 bases and J lost 4, with 6 bases in between. This CDR3 is CASSDPNQPQHF. Here the CDR3 DNA reads TGTGCCAGCAGCGACCCGAATCAGCCCCAGCATTTT.

This clonotype came up a few times. The V and J genes are TRBV24-1 and TRBJ1-1; 8 bases match TRBD1. Germline V gene data show CDR1 as KGHDR and CDR2 as SFDVKD. The junction had 4 bases not matched to a gene; V was cut back by 7 bases and J by 4 bases. The CDR3 runs 13 residues. The CDR3 here is CATRDRGSTEAFF. The CDR3 nucleotides are TGTGCCACCAGAGACAGGGGAAGCACTGAAGCTTTCTTT.

The V gene is TRBV5-4, the J gene TRBJ1-1; 7 bases line up with TRBD1. V was clipped by 3 bases and J by 0 bases; unmatched bases: 5. Germline V gene lookup returns CDR1 SGHNT and CDR2 YYREEE (reference sequence). The CDR3 runs to 15 residues. The CDR3 region is CASSYGQAMNTEAFF. The DNA for the CDR3 is TGTGCCAGCAGCTACGGACAGGCGATGAACACTGAAGCTTTCTTT.

This clonotype was picked up a small number of times. The V and J genes are TRBV28 and TRBJ1-2; TRBD1 aligns across 7 bases. Germline V gene data show CDR1 as MDHEN and CDR2 as SYDVKM. CDR3 length: 14 amino acids. Germline trimming cut 1 base from V and 3 bases from J; bases unmatched to any gene: 2. CDR3: CASSLYTGDYGYTF. The CDR3 DNA sequence: TGTGCCAGCAGTTTATATACAGGGGACTATGGCTACACCTTC.